This TCR beta chain was sequenced for a study of blood T cell repertoires in COVID-19. Study details: Spain, Italy and the United States supplied samples that represented acute and convalescent COVID-19. Nucleic acid was either cDNA or gDNA, and it came from T cells, B-cell-depleted T cells, or PBMCs.

Losses at the gene ends were 6 bases for V and 14 bases for J; bases not matched to a gene: 13. The CDR3 is 13 amino acids. In the source study's methods: Estimated nucleated cell counts came from reference gene primer amplification. Sequencing was performed with immunoSEQ multiplex PCR; in TCRdb, only in-frame clones are kept and a portion is missing. V, J and clone size were drawn from that table, and D and trimming were deduced from the DNA. The table has roughly 100,000 clones, approximately 80% seen once. The sequencing input was peripheral blood. This clonotype was sampled from a human donor in a cohort sampled during active COVID-19. The chain joins TRBV12-3 or TRBV12-4 to TRBJ2-3; 8 nucleotides match TRBD2. Written as DNA, the CDR3 is TGTGCCAGCAGCCGGGGGGGACTAACCCCACCGTATTTT. Protein product: CASSRGGLTPPYF.